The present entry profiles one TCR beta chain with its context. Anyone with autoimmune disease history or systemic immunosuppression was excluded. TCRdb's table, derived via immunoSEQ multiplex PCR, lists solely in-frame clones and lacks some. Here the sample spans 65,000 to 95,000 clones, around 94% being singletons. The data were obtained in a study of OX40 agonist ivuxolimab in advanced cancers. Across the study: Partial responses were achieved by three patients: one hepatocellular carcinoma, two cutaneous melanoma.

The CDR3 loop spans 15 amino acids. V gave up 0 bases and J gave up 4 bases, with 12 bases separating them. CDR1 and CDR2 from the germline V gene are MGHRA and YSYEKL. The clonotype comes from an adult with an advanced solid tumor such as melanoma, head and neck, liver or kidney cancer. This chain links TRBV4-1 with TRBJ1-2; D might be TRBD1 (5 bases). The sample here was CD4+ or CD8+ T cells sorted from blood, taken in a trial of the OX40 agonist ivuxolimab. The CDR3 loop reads CASSQDHGTSYGYTF. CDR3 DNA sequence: TGCGCCAGCAGCCAAGATCACGGGACCAGCTATGGCTACACCTTC.